This T cell receptor (beta chain) was sequenced during a study of metastatic and nonmetastatic thyroid tumors. This clone was picked up many times. MiXCR was used by TCRdb to re-call the PCR reads. The sample has 60,000 to 75,000 clones; more than 3.5% are singletons. Thyroid surgery had not been preceded by any treatment in any patient. V was shortened by 3 bases and J by 6 bases, with 15 bases between the two germline ends. CDR1 and CDR2 from the germline V gene are SGDLS and YYNGEE. The CDR3 is made up of 14 amino acids. Sequences were obtained from blood. This chain connects TRBV9 to TRBJ1-2, with D possibly being TRBD1 (5 bases). This sequence originates from a female donor with papillary thyroid cancer or a benign thyroid nodule (not recorded which). Some clones in this sample may be carry-over from other donors' samples. For the CDR3, the DNA is TGTGCCAGCAGCGCCCTCGGTAGGGGTGATGGCTACACCTTC. As protein: CASSALGRGDGYTF.